The next 21 T cell receptor beta chains were all read from a single sample in a study of CXCR3-negative and CXCR3-positive naive CD8 T cells. These receptors have no known antigen. 5' RACE that incorporated UMI labels was used to prepare the TRB cDNA libraries. From its re-call of the 5' RACE reads, TCRdb lists each CDR3 protein once, without DNA. Found here are about 63,000 distinct CDR3 sequences; the top ten clones hold over 4%. Study conclusions and caveats: CXCR3-positive naive cells carried more hydrophobic TRB CDR3s than CXCR3-negative naive cells did.

The source material was naive CXCR3+ CD8+ T cells from blood. Subset in this sample: CD45RO-CCR7+CD27+CD95- naive CD8+ T cells expressing CXCR3 (TNR3+). The source is a human donor in good health. Some clones in this sample may be carry-over from other donors' samples.

CDR3 amino acids: CASSQDVPTWGYQETQYF. The gene calls are TRBV4-3 and TRBJ2-5. CDR1 is LGHNA, CDR2 YSLEER, per germline. The CDR3 is 18 residues long.

V gene TRBV6-2 or TRBV6-3 combines with J gene TRBJ2-3; TCRdb picks TRBD2, but there is no DNA to check that call. In germline, CDR1 is MNHEY, CDR2 SVGEGT. The CDR3 length is 16 residues. CDR3 sequence: CASRPTPGQATDTQYF.

The chain is built from TRBV20-1 and TRBJ1-2; TCRdb calls TRBD1, which cannot be checked without DNA. Germline V gene data show CDR1 as DFQATT and CDR2 as SNEGSKA (reference sequence). The CDR3 is 16 residues long. The chain's CDR3 is CSARGGLWTEGWGYTF.

The rearrangement uses TRBV7-7 and TRBJ2-5; without DNA, the TCRdb call of TRBD1 cannot be checked. The germline gives CDR1 SSHAT, CDR2 FNYEAQ (reference sequence). CDR3 length equals 16 residues. This CDR3 reads CASSLALGQGKETQYF.

The chain carries TRBV12-3 or TRBV12-4 and TRBJ2-5. The CDR3 consists of 12 residues. The CDR3 protein is CASSFSGETQYF.

V and J are TRBV6-6 and TRBJ2-3. The CDR3 loop spans 16 amino acids. Germline CDR1 reads MNHNY; CDR2 reads SVGAGI (reference sequence). The CDR3 here is CASSYLVGASTDTQYF.

V usage is TRBV7-9 and J usage is TRBJ1-5; checking the TCRdb D call of TRBD1 is not possible without DNA. CDR1 is SEHNR, CDR2 FQNEAQ, per germline (reference sequence). The CDR3 contains 14 residues. The CDR3: CASSLTQGPQPQHF.

This chain joins TRBV29-1 and TRBJ2-1; there is no DNA to check the TCRdb D call of TRBD1. Germline CDR1 and CDR2: SQVTM and ANQGSEA. CDR3 length: 16 amino acids. CDR3: CSVELGSGRADNEQFF.

V usage is TRBV29-1 and J usage is TRBJ2-6. CDR1 and CDR2 from the germline V gene are SQVTM and ANQGSEA. This CDR3 is 17 amino acids long. This CDR3 is CSVYLHPPNSGANVLTF.

V usage is TRBV20-1 and J usage is TRBJ2-1; TCRdb returns TRBD2, unconfirmable since there is no DNA. The germline gives CDR1 DFQATT, CDR2 SNEGSKA (reference sequence). This CDR3 contains 19 residues. CDR3 amino acids: CSAPMGTSGSPSSYNEQFF.

This chain uses TRBV12-3 or TRBV12-4 with TRBJ1-5. This CDR3 is built from 13 residues. The CDR3 sequence is CASSLEPNQPQHF.

The rearrangement uses TRBV12-3 or TRBV12-4 and TRBJ2-7; TCRdb outputs TRBD1, but without DNA this stays unchecked. This CDR3 has 16 amino acids. The CDR3 loop is CASSGATPGTPYEQYF.

V gene TRBV4-3 combines with J gene TRBJ2-1. CDR3 length: 12 amino acids. CDR1 and CDR2 from the germline V gene are LGHNA and YSLEER. CDR3 region: CASSQVSREQFF.

The chain uses TRBV5-1 and TRBJ2-1; TCRdb indicates TRBD2, and absent DNA this call remains unverified. Germline V gene sequence: CDR1 SGHRS, CDR2 YFSETQ. The CDR3 has 14 amino acids. CDR3 in amino acids: CASKSGTSANEQFF.

The chain links TRBV29-1 to TRBJ2-7; TCRdb selects TRBD2, and the lack of DNA leaves this call unchecked. The CDR3 runs to 11 residues. Germline V CDR1 and CDR2: SQVTM, ANQGSEA. The CDR3 protein is CSVAEGNEQYF.

The chain is built from TRBV10-3 and TRBJ2-7; with no DNA, the TCRdb D assignment of TRBD1 cannot be verified. This CDR3 contains 12 residues. Germline assignment: CDR1 ENHRY and CDR2 SYGVKD. This chain's CDR3 is CAIKGEGYEQYF.

CDR3: CASRASGIERGNEQFF. The chain has TRBV2 and TRBJ2-1; TCRdb's D call of TRBD2 is untestable without DNA. The V gene's germline CDR1 is SNHLY and CDR2 FYNNEI. This CDR3 contains 16 residues.

The V gene is TRBV7-8, the J gene TRBJ2-1; TCRdb outputs TRBD2, but without DNA this stays unchecked. This CDR3 has 20 amino acids. Germline values: CDR1 SGHVS, CDR2 FQNEAQ. CDR3 sequence reads: CASSLALTSGGRSSYNEQFF.

This rearrangement joins TRBV29-1 to TRBJ2-7; TCRdb indicates TRBD1, and absent DNA this call remains unverified. Looked up from germline, CDR1 is SQVTM and CDR2 is ANQGSEA. The CDR3 is 11 amino acids. This CDR3 reads CSVDQGYEQYF.

The chain carries TRBV6-2 or TRBV6-3 and TRBJ1-1. CDR3 length: 15 amino acids. Germline loops: CDR1 MNHEY, CDR2 SVGEGT. CDR3: CASSYSRGIGTEAFF.

The chain links TRBV7-9 to TRBJ2-1; TCRdb outputs TRBD1, but without DNA this stays unchecked. The CDR3 sequence is 13 residues long. In germline, CDR1 is SEHNR, CDR2 FQNEAQ (reference sequence). The CDR3 loop is CASSFPPYNEQFF.